This is a list of T cell receptor beta chains from one sample in a study of T cell responses to AZD1222 COVID-19 vaccine. This table comes from immunoSEQ multiplex PCR, and its TCRdb copy is limited to in-frame clones, with some not included. Found here are 90,000 to 120,000 clones, around 89% of them singletons; the top ten hold around 19%. Sequencing was performed on peripheral blood, taken on day 0 of AZD1222 vaccination. Receptor source: an adult in good health. Each CDR3 is given with its conserved first and last residue. A D gene is named only where the DNA matches it firmly. A row's size may be missing; if present it is once, few, many or a size class.

CDR3 protein | CDR3 DNA | clone size | J gene | V gene | D gene
CASSAGDQPQHF | TGTGCCAGCTCGGCTGGGGATCAGCCCCAGCATTTT | . | TRBJ1-5 | TRBV12-3/TRBV12-4 | .
CASSQGYFGGNTGELFF | TGTGCCAGCAGCCAAGGGTATTTCGGGGGTAACACCGGGGAGCTGTTTTTT | once | TRBJ2-2 | TRBV3-1/TRBV3-2 | .
CASSGRSGTQYF | TGCGCCAGCAGCGGCAGGTCGGGGACCCAGTACTTC | . | TRBJ2-5 | TRBV4-1 | .
CASSPTLAGGRETQYF | TGTGCCAGCAGCCCCACGTTGGCGGGGGGCCGAGAGACCCAGTACTTC | once | TRBJ2-5 | TRBV7-2 | TRBD2
CASSFKDPRVYNEQFF | TGTGCCAGCAGCTTTAAGGACCCTCGGGTCTACAATGAGCAGTTCTTC | . | TRBJ2-1 | TRBV13 | .
CASSLRGWQDEQYF | TGTGCCAGCAGCTTAAGGGGTTGGCAGGACGAGCAGTACTTC | . | TRBJ2-7 | TRBV11-2 | .
CASSPHRDPNYGYTF | TGTGCCAGCAGCCCTCACAGGGACCCTAACTATGGCTACACCTTC | . | TRBJ1-2 | TRBV7-9 | .
CASSSHLGGAETQYF | TGTGCCAGTAGTAGCCACCTGGGGGGCGCTGAGACCCAGTACTTC | . | TRBJ2-5 | TRBV19 | .
CASSLGGSGANVLTF | TGTGCCAGCAGCTTAGGGGGGAGTGGGGCCAACGTCCTGACTTTC | . | TRBJ2-6 | TRBV7-8 | .
CATWDPESELGNTIYF | TGTGCCACCTGGGACCCCGAATCAGAACTTGGAAACACCATATATTTT | once | TRBJ1-3 | TRBV19 | .
CASSRDRGNTIYF | TGTGCCAGCAGCCGGGACAGGGGAAACACCATATATTTT | . | TRBJ1-3 | TRBV7-2 | TRBD1
CASSPRPGGANTEAFF | TGTGCCAGCAGCCCCCGGCCAGGGGGCGCGAACACTGAAGCTTTCTTT | once | TRBJ1-1 | TRBV5-4 | TRBD1
CASRVPGNHNSPLHF | TGTGCCAGCAGAGTCCCCGGGAACCATAATTCACCCCTCCACTTT | . | TRBJ1-6 | TRBV6-5 | .
CASSLAETGAYEQYF | TGCGCCAGCAGCTTGGCCGAGACAGGGGCATACGAGCAGTACTTC | once | TRBJ2-7 | TRBV5-1 | TRBD1
CASSLGTGSRGYTF | TGTGCCAGCAGCCTCGGGACAGGAAGTCGGGGCTACACCTTC | . | TRBJ1-2 | TRBV6-5 | TRBD1
CASSLYGQGYNEQFF | TGTGCCAGCAGCTTATACGGACAGGGCTACAATGAGCAGTTCTTC | . | TRBJ2-1 | TRBV11-3 | TRBD1
CASSPGGAATPLHF | TGTGCCAGCAGTCCTGGGGGGGCGGCGACACCCCTCCACTTT | . | TRBJ1-6 | TRBV28 | .
CASSLGAEDTQYF | TGTGCCAGCTCGTTGGGGGCGGAAGATACGCAGTATTTT | . | TRBJ2-3 | TRBV18 | .
CASSEGRTGMFNEQFF | TGTGCCAGCAGTGAAGGTCGGACAGGGATGTTCAATGAGCAGTTCTTC | . | TRBJ2-1 | TRBV6-1 | TRBD1